These 29 T cell receptor beta chains originate from one sample sequenced in a study of beta chain features in type 1 diabetes. Since all of the isolated RNA was reverse transcribed, expressed TCRB transcripts were what got sequenced. Using immunoSEQ multiplex PCR, the repertoire was profiled, and TCRdb retains in-frame clones only, with some absent. Here the sample spans almost 350,000 clones, roughly 21% being singletons. The sample comprised naive CD4+ T cells from blood. These receptor sequences come from a woman between 18 and 30 years old in good health.

This chain connects TRBV10-3 to TRBJ1-1, with 7 bases matching TRBD1. CDR1 and CDR2 (germline): ENHRY, SYGVKD. The CDR3 totals 13 residues. V lost 6 bases to trimming and J lost 1 base; unmatched junction nucleotides: 2. In DNA, the CDR3 is TGTGCCATCAGAGGACAGGAGAACACTGAAGCTTTCTTT. It translates to CAIRGQENTEAFF.

This clone was seen only a few times. This CDR3 reads CAWSVRRVNEQFF. The CDR3 DNA reads as TGTGCCTGGAGTGTTCGGAGGGTCAATGAGCAGTTCTTC. The chain joins TRBV30 to TRBJ2-1, with D perhaps TRBD2 (6 bases). The germline V gene has CDR1 GTSNPN and CDR2 SVGIG (reference sequence). This CDR3 contains 13 residues. The ends were cut back, 0 bases at V and 6 bases at J, with 9 bases in the middle.

This clone came up a few times. The chain recombines TRBV18 with TRBJ2-5; 7 bases match TRBD1. Germline assignment: CDR1 KGHSH and CDR2 LQKENI. V shed 4 bases and J 0 bases; nucleotides not matched to a gene: 2. The CDR3 contains 14 residues. The CDR3 nucleotides read TGTGCCAGCTCACGGGGACAGTACCAAGAGACCCAGTACTTC. It codes for CASSRGQYQETQYF.

There are a few counts of this clone. V usage is TRBV30 and J usage is TRBJ2-3; TRBD2 agrees at 7 bases. Per the germline V gene, CDR1 is GTSNPN and CDR2 is SVGIG (reference sequence). V gave up 8 bases and J gave up 3 bases; unmatched junction bases: 11. The CDR3 sequence is 14 residues long. The CDR3 DNA reads as TGTGCCGGGGGGGAAGGGATTGTAACAGATACGCAGTATTTT. This sequence encodes CAGGEGIVTDTQYF.

This clone was observed a single time. The chain employs TRBV11-2 and TRBJ2-1; 7 bases are shared with TRBD1. The CDR3 is made up of 16 amino acids. Trimming took 5 bases from V and 4 from J; bases not matched to a gene: 11. Germline assignment: CDR1 SGHAT and CDR2 FQNNGV. The CDR3 nucleotides read TGTGCCAGCAGCACCATGACAGGGCAACCTTACAATGAGCAGTTCTTC. Amino acid sequence: CASSTMTGQPYNEQFF. The full variable domain, in which reference TRBV11-2 and TRBJ2-1 provide the parts outside the CDR3, is EAGVAQSPRYKIIEKRQSVAFWCNPISGHATLYWYQQILGQGPKLLIQFQNNGVVDDSQLPKDRFSAERLKGVDSTLKIQPAKLEDSAVYLCASSTMTGQPYNEQFFGPGTRLTVL.

This clone came up a few times. V usage is TRBV6-5 and J usage is TRBJ1-2; weak D call: TRBD1 (5 bases). The V and J ends lost 2 bases and 1 base respectively, with 5 bases between them. The length of the CDR3 is 13 residues. In germline, CDR1 is MNHEY, CDR2 SVGAGI. The CDR3 sequence is CASSYDSNYGYTF. The CDR3 DNA sequence: TGTGCCAGCAGTTACGACAGTAACTATGGCTACACCTTC.

V usage is TRBV19 and J usage is TRBJ2-2; D uncertain. The V gene's germline CDR1 is LNHDA and CDR2 SQIVND (reference sequence). The CDR3 consists of 14 residues. Trimming removed 6 bases from V and 6 bases from J, with 14 bases in between. This CDR3 is CASSLKTTAGELFF. The CDR3 DNA reads as TGTGCCAGTAGCCTCAAGACAACCGCCGGGGAGCTGTTTTTT.

The sample holds a few counts of this clone. Other DNA sequences in the same sample also yield this CDR3. The J gene is TRBJ1-5, the V gene TRBV29-1; D not resolved. CDR1 and CDR2 from the germline V gene are SQVTM and ANQGSEA. There are 12 residues in the CDR3. The V gene lost 4 bases and the J gene lost 2 bases, with 6 bases spanning the gap. DNA for the CDR3: TGCAGCGTTGGTTCAGGCAATCAGCCCCAGCATTTT. It translates to CSVGSGNQPQHF.

This clone was observed a handful of times. The chain joins TRBV2 to TRBJ2-5; 12 nucleotides agree with TRBD2. The V gene end was trimmed by 5 bases and the J gene end by 2 bases; junction bases not matched to a gene: 3. In germline, CDR1 is SNHLY, CDR2 FYNNEI. This CDR3 region has 15 residues. The DNA of the CDR3 is TGTGCCAGCAGTCTACTAGCGGGGGGACAAGAGACCCAGTACTTC. Translation gives CASSLLAGGQETQYF.

This clone has a handful of counts. The genes are TRBV29-1 and TRBJ2-5; TRBD1 aligns across 9 bases. The CDR3 contains 14 residues. Germline values: CDR1 SQVTM, CDR2 ANQGSEA. V dropped 5 bases and J dropped 2; count of bases not matched to a gene: 6. The CDR3 spells CSVLDRGTQETQYF. The CDR3 DNA reads as TGCAGCGTTTTGGACAGGGGAACGCAAGAGACCCAGTACTTC.

This sequence joins TRBV9 and TRBJ2-5, with 9 nucleotides matching TRBD2. This CDR3 region has 15 residues. Germline CDR1 is SGDLS and CDR2 is YYNGEE. V was clipped by 3 bases and J by 4 bases; unmatched bases: 7. The CDR3 nucleotides read TGTGCCAGCAGCGCAAGGCGCGGGGGGGGAGAGACCCAGTACTTC. Its protein is CASSARRGGGETQYF.

In its sample, this clone was seen a few times. The chain recombines TRBV5-1 with TRBJ2-7, with D tentatively TRBD2 (5 bases). V was clipped by 6 bases and J by 3 bases, with 10 bases between them. The V gene's germline CDR1 is SGHRS and CDR2 YFSETQ. The CDR3 runs 12 residues. The CDR3 region is CASKKGDYEQYF. The CDR3 DNA is TGCGCCAGCAAAAAGGGAGACTACGAGCAGTACTTC.

The chain recombines TRBV18 with TRBJ1-2; tentatively, D is TRBD1 (5 bases). Germline loops: CDR1 KGHSH, CDR2 LQKENI. This CDR3 is 14 amino acids long. V was clipped by 2 bases and J by 0 bases, with 7 bases between them. Here the CDR3 DNA reads TGTGCCAGCTCACCAGGGGCAACTAACTATGGCTACACCTTC. Residues: CASSPGATNYGYTF.

Details on this clone: Different DNA sequences within this sample yield the same CDR3. The chain has TRBV7-9 and TRBJ2-2, with D unclear. Trimming cost V 5 bases and J 2 bases, with 3 bases left between them. Germline CDR1 SEHNR, CDR2 FQNEAQ (reference sequence). The CDR3 has 12 amino acids. The CDR3, as DNA: TGTGCCAGCAGCCCTAACACCGGGGAGCTGTTTTTT. This sequence encodes CASSPNTGELFF.

This chain connects TRBV7-9 to TRBJ2-5, with 7 bases aligning to TRBD1. Germline V lookup: CDR1 SEHNR, CDR2 FQNEAQ (reference sequence). V trimming: 4 bases; J trimming: 2 bases; junction bases outside the gene matches: 7. CDR3 length: 15 amino acids. The CDR3 coding sequence is TGTGCCAGCAGCTCCCAAAAGACAGGGCAAGAGACCCAGTACTTC. Translating gives CASSSQKTGQETQYF.

V usage is TRBV2 and J usage is TRBJ2-7; 7 nucleotides align to TRBD2. The ends lost 3 bases at V and 2 bases at J; junction bases unmatched: 7. The germline CDR1 and CDR2 sequences are SNHLY and FYNNEI. This CDR3 is built from 15 residues. This CDR3 reads CASSDPGGTTYEQYF. The CDR3 DNA reads as TGTGCCAGCAGTGACCCGGGGGGTACTACCTACGAGCAGTACTTC.

A note on this clone: Its ends do not fully match the called genes, so a read error is possible. This sequence joins TRBV7-7 and TRBJ2-5; 14 bases align to TRBD2. The CDR3 covers 16 residues. Per germline, CDR1 SSHAT and CDR2 FNYEAQ (reference sequence). The CDR3 loop is CASSQTSGRVQETQYF. DNA of the CDR3: TGTGCTAGCAGCCAGACTAGCGGGAGGGTACAAGAGACCCAGTACTTC.

The chain uses TRBV2 and TRBJ2-5; TRBD1 is a possible D gene (6 bases). CDR1 is SNHLY, CDR2 FYNNEI, per germline. The germline V and J ends were trimmed by 2 bases and 0 bases, with 10 bases remaining between them. The CDR3 contains 15 residues. As DNA, the CDR3 is TGTGCCAGCAGTGAATCGGACAGCTACCAAGAGACCCAGTACTTC. Its protein is CASSESDSYQETQYF.

This chain joins TRBV6-6 and TRBJ2-2; D possibly corresponds to TRBD2 (5 bases). V dropped 0 bases and J dropped 4 bases, with 6 bases sitting between them. The CDR3 covers 14 residues. Germline V gives CDR1 MNHNY, CDR2 SVGAGI (reference sequence). The CDR3 nucleotides are TGTGCCAGCAGTTACTCGGACTCCACCGGGGAGCTGTTTTTT. It yields the protein CASSYSDSTGELFF.

This clone was picked up a small number of times. The chain combines TRBV10-3 with TRBJ2-7; 10 nucleotides align to TRBD2. This CDR3 has 14 amino acids. V trimming: 7 bases; J trimming: 3 bases; junction bases outside the gene matches: 6. Germline V lookup: CDR1 ENHRY, CDR2 SYGVKD. CDR3 sequence (DNA): TGTGCCATCACTCCAGGACTAGCGGACTACGAGCAGTACTTC. Translated, it gives CAITPGLADYEQYF.

This clone was counted a few times. The CDR3 region is CASSPTTAGEQFF. CDR3 nucleotides: TGTGCCAGCAGCCCCACGACTGCCGGTGAGCAGTTCTTC. The chain uses TRBV7-3 and TRBJ2-1, with D hard to call. This CDR3 spans 13 amino acids. Germline V CDR1 and CDR2: SGHTA, FQGTGA. Between the trimmed V and J ends, which lost 5 bases and 9 bases, there was a span of 14 bases.

The chain carries TRBV7-3 and TRBJ2-3; TRBD2 agrees at 8 bases. CDR3 length: 15 residues. V shed 5 bases and J 6 bases; nucleotides not matched to a gene: 10. The germline gives CDR1 SGHTA, CDR2 FQGTGA. The CDR3 protein is CASSRTSREGDTQYF. The CDR3 coding sequence is TGTGCCAGCAGCCGGACTAGTCGGGAGGGGGATACGCAGTATTTT.

The chain couples TRBV7-2 to TRBJ2-6, with D hard to call. V was trimmed by 3 bases and J by 2 bases, leaving 2 bases between them. The CDR3 totals 13 residues. Germline lookup yields CDR1 SGHTA and CDR2 FQGNSA. CDR3 amino acids: CASSFAGANVLTF. The DNA of the CDR3 is TGTGCCAGCAGCTTCGCTGGGGCCAACGTCCTGACTTTC.

In its sample, this clone was seen a few times. The chain employs TRBV5-4 and TRBJ1-1, with 10 nucleotides matching TRBD1. Per the germline V gene, CDR1 is SGHNT and CDR2 is YYREEE (reference sequence). The CDR3 runs 14 residues. With V trimmed by 5 bases and J by 3 bases, 4 bases remained unmatched. The CDR3 sequence is CASRPDRGYTEAFF. CDR3 in DNA: TGTGCCAGCAGACCGGACAGGGGGTACACTGAAGCTTTCTTT. The full variable domain, completed using reference TRBV5-4 and TRBJ1-1, is ETGVTQSPTHLIKTRGQQVTLRCSSQSGHNTVSWYQQALGQGPQFIFQYYREEENGRGNFPPRFSGLQFPNYSSELNVNALELDDSALYLCASRPDRGYTEAFFGQGTRLTVV.

This clone has just a few counts. V gene TRBV5-4 combines with J gene TRBJ2-3; 12 bases are shared with TRBD2. This CDR3 is built from 16 residues. Trimming took 4 bases from V and 7 from J; bases not matched to a gene: 10. Germline CDR1 reads SGHNT; CDR2 reads YYREEE (reference sequence). The CDR3 nucleotides read TGTGCCAGCAGCCTGGATGGACTAGCGGGAATTAATACGCAGTATTTT. Translating it yields CASSLDGLAGINTQYF.

The chain has TRBV6-6 and TRBJ1-5; possibly TRBD1 for D (6 bases). The germline V gene encodes CDR1 MNHNY and CDR2 SVGAGI (reference sequence). CDR3 size: 15 residues. The germline V and J ends were trimmed by 6 bases and 2 bases, with 14 bases remaining between them. CDR3 sequence (DNA): TGTGCCAGCAGAGTGGGGGGGGCAGGCAATCAGCCCCAGCATTTT. Residues: CASRVGGAGNQPQHF.

V and J are TRBV4-2 and TRBJ2-3; possible D gene TRBD2, 5 bases. The CDR3 runs to 17 residues. Trimming removed 0 bases at V and 0 bases at J, with 13 bases between. Germline V gene sequence: CDR1 LGHNA, CDR2 YNFKEQ. The chain's CDR3 is CASSQDHLAASTDTQYF. For the CDR3, the DNA is TGTGCCAGCAGCCAAGATCACCTAGCAGCTAGCACAGATACGCAGTATTTT.

Only a few counts were recorded for this clone. This chain links TRBV6-7 with TRBJ1-6; 9 nucleotides line up with TRBD1. TRBV6-7 counts as an open reading frame of uncertain function. Germline trimming cut 4 bases from V and 10 bases from J; bases unmatched to any gene: 11. The CDR3 is 16 amino acids. CDR3 DNA sequence: TGTGCCAGCAGTTCGGGCGGACAGGGGCCTGGGTCACCCCTCCACTTT. Encoded protein: CASSSGGQGPGSPLHF.

The J gene is TRBJ1-5, the V gene TRBV28; 8 bases match TRBD1. Trimming at V came to 6 bases and at J to 2 bases, leaving 6 bases not matched to a gene. The germline V gene encodes CDR1 MDHEN and CDR2 SYDVKM. The CDR3 is 15 amino acids. The CDR3 protein is CASSRQGSGNQPQHF. DNA of the CDR3: TGTGCCAGCAGCCGACAGGGGTCGGGCAATCAGCCCCAGCATTTT.